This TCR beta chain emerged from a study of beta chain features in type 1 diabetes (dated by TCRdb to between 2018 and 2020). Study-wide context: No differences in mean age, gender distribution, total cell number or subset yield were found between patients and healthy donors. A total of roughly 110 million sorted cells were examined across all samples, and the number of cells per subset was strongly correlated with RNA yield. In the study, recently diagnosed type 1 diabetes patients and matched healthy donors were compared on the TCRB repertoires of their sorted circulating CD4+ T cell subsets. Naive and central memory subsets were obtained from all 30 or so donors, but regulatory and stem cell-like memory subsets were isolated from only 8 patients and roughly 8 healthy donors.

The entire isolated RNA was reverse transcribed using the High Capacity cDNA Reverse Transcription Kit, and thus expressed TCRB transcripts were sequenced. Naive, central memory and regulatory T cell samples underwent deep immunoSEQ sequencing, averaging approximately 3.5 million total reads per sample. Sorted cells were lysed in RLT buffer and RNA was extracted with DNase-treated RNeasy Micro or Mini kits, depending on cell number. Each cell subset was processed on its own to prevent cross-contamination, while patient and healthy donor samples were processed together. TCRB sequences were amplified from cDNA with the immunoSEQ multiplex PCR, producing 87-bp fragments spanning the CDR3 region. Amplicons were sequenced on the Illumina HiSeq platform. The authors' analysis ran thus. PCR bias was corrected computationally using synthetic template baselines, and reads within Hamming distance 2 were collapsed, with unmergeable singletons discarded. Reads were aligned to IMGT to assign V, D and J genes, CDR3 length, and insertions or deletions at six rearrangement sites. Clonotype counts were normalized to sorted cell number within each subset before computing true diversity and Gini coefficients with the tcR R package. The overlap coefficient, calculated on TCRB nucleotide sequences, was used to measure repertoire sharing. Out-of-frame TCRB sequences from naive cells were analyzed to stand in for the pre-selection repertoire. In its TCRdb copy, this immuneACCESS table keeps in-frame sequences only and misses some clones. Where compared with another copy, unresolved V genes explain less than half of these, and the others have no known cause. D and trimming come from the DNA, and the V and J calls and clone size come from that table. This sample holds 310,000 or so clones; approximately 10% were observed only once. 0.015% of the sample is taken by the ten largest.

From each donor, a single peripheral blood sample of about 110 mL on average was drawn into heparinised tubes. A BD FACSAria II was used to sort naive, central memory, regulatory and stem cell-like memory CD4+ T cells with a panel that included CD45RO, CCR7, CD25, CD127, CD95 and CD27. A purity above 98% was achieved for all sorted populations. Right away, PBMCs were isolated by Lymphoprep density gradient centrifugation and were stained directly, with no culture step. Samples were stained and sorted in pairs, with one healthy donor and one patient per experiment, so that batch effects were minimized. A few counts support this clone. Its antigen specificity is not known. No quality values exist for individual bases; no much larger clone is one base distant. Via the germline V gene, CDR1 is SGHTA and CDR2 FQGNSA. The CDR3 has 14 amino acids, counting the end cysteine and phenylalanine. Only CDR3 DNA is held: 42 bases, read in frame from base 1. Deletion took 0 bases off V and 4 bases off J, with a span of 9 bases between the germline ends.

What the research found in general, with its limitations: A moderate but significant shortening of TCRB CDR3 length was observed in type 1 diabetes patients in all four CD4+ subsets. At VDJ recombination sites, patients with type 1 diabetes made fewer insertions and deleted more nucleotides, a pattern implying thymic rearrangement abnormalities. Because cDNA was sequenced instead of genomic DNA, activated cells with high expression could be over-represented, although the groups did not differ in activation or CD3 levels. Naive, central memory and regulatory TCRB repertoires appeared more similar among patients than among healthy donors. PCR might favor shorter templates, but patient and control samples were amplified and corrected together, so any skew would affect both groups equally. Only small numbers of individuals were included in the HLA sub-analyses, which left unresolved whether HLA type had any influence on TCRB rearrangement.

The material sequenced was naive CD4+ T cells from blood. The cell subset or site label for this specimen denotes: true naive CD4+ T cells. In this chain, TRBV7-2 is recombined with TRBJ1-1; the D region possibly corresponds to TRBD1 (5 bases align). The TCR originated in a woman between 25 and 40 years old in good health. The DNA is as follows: TGTGCCAGCAGCTTAGCGAAAGGGGTCACTGAAGCTTTCTTT. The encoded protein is CASSLAKGVTEAFF. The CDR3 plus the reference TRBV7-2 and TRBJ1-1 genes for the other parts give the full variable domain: GAGVSQSPSNKVTEKGKDVELRCDPISGHTALYWYRQSLGQGLEFLIYFQGNSAPDKSGLPSDRFSAERTGGSVSTLTIQRTQQEDSAVYLCASSLAKGVTEAFFGQGTRLTVV.